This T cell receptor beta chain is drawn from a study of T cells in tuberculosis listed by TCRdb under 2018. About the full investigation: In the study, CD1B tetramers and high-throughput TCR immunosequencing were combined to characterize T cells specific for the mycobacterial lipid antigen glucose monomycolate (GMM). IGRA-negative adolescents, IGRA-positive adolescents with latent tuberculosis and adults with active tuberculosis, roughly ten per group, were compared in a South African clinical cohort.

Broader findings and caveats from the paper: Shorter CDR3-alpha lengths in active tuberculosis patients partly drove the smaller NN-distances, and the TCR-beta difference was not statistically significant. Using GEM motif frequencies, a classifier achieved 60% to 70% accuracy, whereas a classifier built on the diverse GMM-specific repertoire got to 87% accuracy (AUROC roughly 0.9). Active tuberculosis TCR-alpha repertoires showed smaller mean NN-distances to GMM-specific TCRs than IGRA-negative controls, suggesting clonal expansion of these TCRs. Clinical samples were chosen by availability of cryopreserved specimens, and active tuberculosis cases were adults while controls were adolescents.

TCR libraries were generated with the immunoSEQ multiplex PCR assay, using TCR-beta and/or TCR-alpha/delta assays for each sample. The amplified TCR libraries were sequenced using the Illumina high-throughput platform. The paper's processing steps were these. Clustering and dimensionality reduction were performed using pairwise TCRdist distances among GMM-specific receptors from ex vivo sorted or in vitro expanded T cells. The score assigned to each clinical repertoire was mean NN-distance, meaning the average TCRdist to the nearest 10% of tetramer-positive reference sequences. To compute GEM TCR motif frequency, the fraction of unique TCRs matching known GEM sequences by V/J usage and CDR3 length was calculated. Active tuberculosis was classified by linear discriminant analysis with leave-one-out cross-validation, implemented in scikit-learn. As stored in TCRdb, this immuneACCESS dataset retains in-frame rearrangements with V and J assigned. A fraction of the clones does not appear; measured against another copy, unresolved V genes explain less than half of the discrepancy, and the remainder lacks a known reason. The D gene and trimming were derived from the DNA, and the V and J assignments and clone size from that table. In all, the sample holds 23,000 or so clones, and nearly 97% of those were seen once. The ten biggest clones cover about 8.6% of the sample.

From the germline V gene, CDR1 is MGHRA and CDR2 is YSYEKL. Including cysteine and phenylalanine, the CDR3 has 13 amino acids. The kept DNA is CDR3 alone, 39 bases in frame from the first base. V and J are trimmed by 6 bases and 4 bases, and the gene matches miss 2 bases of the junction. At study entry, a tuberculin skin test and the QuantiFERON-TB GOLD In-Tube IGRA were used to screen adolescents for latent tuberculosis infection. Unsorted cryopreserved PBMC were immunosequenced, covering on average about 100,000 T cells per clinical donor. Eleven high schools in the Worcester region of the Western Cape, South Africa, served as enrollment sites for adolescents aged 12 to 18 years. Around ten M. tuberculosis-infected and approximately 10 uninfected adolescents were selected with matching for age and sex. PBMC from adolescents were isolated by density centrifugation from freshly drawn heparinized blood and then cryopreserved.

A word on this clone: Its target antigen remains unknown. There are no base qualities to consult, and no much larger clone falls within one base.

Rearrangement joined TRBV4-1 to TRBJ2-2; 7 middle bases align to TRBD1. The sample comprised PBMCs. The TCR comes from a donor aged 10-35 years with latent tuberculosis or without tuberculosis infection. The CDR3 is CASRQGITGELFF. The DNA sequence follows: TGCGCCAGCAGACAGGGGATCACCGGGGAGCTGTTTTTT.